This T cell receptor beta chain was captured in a study of T cell changes during pregnancy in multiple sclerosis. The germline V gene has CDR1 SGHDT and CDR2 YYEEEE. The CDR3 totals 11 residues. Trimming took 2 bases from V and 3 from J, leaving 3 bases between them. Some clones are missing from TCRdb's copy, which holds only in-frame ones; the method was immunoSEQ multiplex PCR. The sample lists about 92,000 clones, 85% to 95% seen once, with 2% to 3% in the top ten. This specimen consisted of peripheral blood, obtained in the first trimester of pregnancy. The sequence was collected from a female donor with multiple sclerosis, enrolled in a pregnancy study. This rearrangement joins TRBV5-6 to TRBJ2-7; D is undetermined. CDR3 in amino acids: CASSFNYEQYF. CDR3 coding DNA: TGTGCCAGCAGCTTTAACTACGAGCAGTACTTC.